Below, 17 T cell receptor beta chains from the same sample are listed, as sequenced in a study of blood T cell repertoires in COVID-19. Assay used: immunoSEQ multiplex PCR; TCRdb lists only in-frame clones, some missing. Of about 180,000 clones listed, roughly 90% are singletons. Sequencing was performed on peripheral blood. These receptors all come from a man aged 50-60 years with acute or convalescent COVID-19.

This chain links TRBV6-7 with TRBJ2-4; D gene uncertain. TRBV6-7 counts as an open reading frame of uncertain function. Trimming shortened V by 8 bases and J by 3 bases, and 14 bases separated the two germline ends. This CDR3 region has 14 residues. The CDR3 nucleotides read TGTGCCAGCCTCCTGACTGGAAACAAAAACATTCAGTACTTC. It codes for CASLLTGNKNIQYF.

This clone was found once. This sequence joins TRBV28 and TRBJ2-1, with 7 nucleotides matching TRBD2. CDR3 length equals 15 residues. The J segment lost 2 bases and the V segment lost 2 bases, leaving 3 bases of the junction unmatched. Germline V gives CDR1 MDHEN, CDR2 SYDVKM. CDR3 sequence reads: CASSLILAAYNEQFF. As DNA, the CDR3 is TGTGCCAGCAGTTTAATTCTAGCGGCCTACAATGAGCAGTTCTTC.

This clone appeared a few times. The chain recombines TRBV5-6 with TRBJ2-5; D is possibly TRBD1 (6 bases). Germline assignment: CDR1 SGHDT and CDR2 YYEEEE. V was cut by 3 bases and J by 1 base, with 10 bases left in between. This CDR3 is 14 amino acids long. The CDR3 coding sequence is TGTGCCAGCAGCTACCCAGGGGTCCAAGAGACCCAGTACTTC. Translation: CASSYPGVQETQYF. Variable domain in full (rest from reference TRBV5-6 and TRBJ2-5): DAGVTQSPTHLIKTRGQQVTLRCSPKSGHDTVSWYQQALGQGPQFIFQYYEEEERQRGNFPDRFSGHQFPNYSSELNVNALLLGDSALYLCASSYPGVQETQYFGPGTRLLVL.

The V and J genes are TRBV7-2 and TRBJ2-3; D gene ambiguous. This CDR3 region has 12 residues. V was trimmed by 5 bases and J by 10 bases, leaving 13 bases between them. Germline assignment: CDR1 SGHTA and CDR2 FQGNSA. CDR3 residues: CASSADASAQYF. In nucleotides, the CDR3 is TGTGCCAGCAGCGCGGATGCTTCTGCGCAGTATTTT.

The V gene is TRBV12-3 or TRBV12-4, the J gene TRBJ2-7; possibly TRBD1 for D (5 bases). The CDR3 is made up of 13 amino acids. Trimming removed 3 bases at V and 6 bases at J, with 12 bases between. CDR3 protein: CASSFKGEGEQYV. The CDR3 DNA follows: TGTGCCAGCAGTTTTAAAGGGGAAGGCGAGCAGTACGTC.

The chain uses TRBV3-1 (or the pseudogene TRBV3-2) and TRBJ1-6; 8 bases fit TRBD1. With V trimmed by 0 bases and J by 7 bases, 2 bases remained unmatched. CDR3 length: 15 residues. Germline V CDR1 and CDR2: LGHDT, YNNKEL (reference sequence). CDR3 bases: TGTGCCAGCAGCCAAGAAACAGGGGGGAATTCACCCCTCCACTTT. Its translation is CASSQETGGNSPLHF.

The chain recombines TRBV6-6 with TRBJ2-3, with TRBD2 identical over 8 bases. Germline V CDR1 and CDR2: MNHNY, SVGAGI (reference sequence). The CDR3 extends over 16 amino acids. The J segment lost 3 bases and the V segment lost 0 bases, leaving 5 bases of the junction unmatched. The CDR3 DNA is TGTGCCAGCAGTTACTCTGGACTAGCAGGGACAGATACGCAGTATTTT. It yields the protein CASSYSGLAGTDTQYF.

This rearrangement joins TRBV30 to TRBJ1-4, with a weak D call TRBD1 (5 bases). V was cut by 0 bases and J by 8 bases, with 13 bases left in between. Germline loops: CDR1 GTSNPN, CDR2 SVGIG (reference sequence). The CDR3 runs to 14 residues. The CDR3 spells CAWSVNWGREKLFF. The CDR3 coding sequence is TGTGCCTGGAGTGTCAATTGGGGGAGGGAAAAACTGTTTTTT. Full variable domain (missing parts from reference TRBV30 and TRBJ1-4): SQTIHQWPATLVQPVGSPLSLECTVEGTSNPNLYWYRQAAGRGLQLLFYSVGIGQISSEVPQNLSASRPQDRQFILSSKKLLLSDSGFYLCAWSVNWGREKLFFGSGTQLSVL.

This chain links TRBV6-6 with TRBJ1-4, with D hard to call. Germline V gives CDR1 MNHNY, CDR2 SVGAGI (reference sequence). With 6 bases removed from V and 8 bases from J, the gap between germline ends came to 16 bases. The CDR3 consists of 14 residues. The CDR3 DNA follows: TGTGCCAGCAGCTCAGTCCCGGGGAGGGAAAAACTGTTTTTT. This gives the protein CASSSVPGREKLFF.

The rearrangement links TRBV6-2 or TRBV6-3 to TRBJ2-1; 8 positions match TRBD1. Germline V lookup: CDR1 MNHEY, CDR2 SVGEGT. The V and J ends lost 2 bases and 8 bases, in that order; junction bases with no gene match: 8. The CDR3 extends over 15 amino acids. The CDR3: CASSYRSRDRHEQFF. CDR3 sequence (DNA): TGTGCCAGCAGTTACAGATCTCGGGACAGGCATGAGCAGTTCTTC.

This sequence joins TRBV27 and TRBJ2-7; 8 bases are a match to TRBD2. V was clipped by 8 bases and J by 3 bases; unmatched bases: 3. Germline V gene sequence: CDR1 MNHEY, CDR2 SMNVEV (reference sequence). The CDR3 is 12 residues long. The CDR3 reads CASQGLDYEQYF. The CDR3 DNA follows: TGTGCCAGCCAGGGACTAGACTACGAGCAGTACTTC.

This clone was observed a single time. The V gene is TRBV6-2 or TRBV6-3, the J gene TRBJ2-3, with TRBD2 matching 9 bases. V was clipped by 4 bases and J by 5 bases; unmatched bases: 10. The CDR3 spans 16 residues. Germline lookup yields CDR1 MNHEY and CDR2 SVGEGT. CDR3 protein: CASSSPIAGAGDTQYF. DNA for the CDR3: TGTGCCAGCAGTTCCCCTATAGCGGGGGCCGGAGATACGCAGTATTTT.

The chain's CDR3 is CASSPGQHYEQYV. The DNA of the CDR3 is TGTGCCAGCTCACCAGGGCAGCACTACGAGCAGTACGTC. The chain couples TRBV18 to TRBJ2-7; no reliable D call. Trimming took 2 bases from V and 3 from J, leaving 8 bases between them. The CDR3 has 13 amino acids. Germline CDR1 is KGHSH and CDR2 is LQKENI.

The V call is TRBV7-3, the J call TRBJ2-2; D is unclear. Germline V gene data show CDR1 as SGHTA and CDR2 as FQGTGA. Trimming cost V 5 bases and J 4 bases, with 20 bases left between them. The CDR3 contains 17 residues. CDR3 protein: CASSPPAEPRGTGELFF. For the CDR3, the DNA is TGTGCCAGCAGCCCCCCCGCGGAGCCTCGAGGCACCGGGGAGCTGTTTTTT. Full variable domain (remainder filled in from reference TRBV7-3 and TRBJ2-2): GAGVSQTPSNKVTEKGKYVELRCDPISGHTALYWYRQSLGQGPEFLIYFQGTGAADDSGLPNDRFFAVRPEGSVSTLKIQRTERGDSAVYLCASSPPAEPRGTGELFFGEGSRLTVL.

V usage is TRBV3-1 (or the pseudogene TRBV3-2) and J usage is TRBJ1-3; D not certain. The CDR3 sequence is 13 residues long. V lost 4 bases, J lost 2 bases, and 6 bases lay in between. The germline CDR1 and CDR2 sequences are LGHDT and YNNKEL (reference sequence). CDR3 DNA sequence: TGTGCCAGCAGCCCGTCAGCTGGAAACACCATATATTTT. Its translation is CASSPSAGNTIYF.

The V and J genes are TRBV2 and TRBJ2-1; D possibly corresponds to TRBD1 (5 bases). Germline V gene data show CDR1 as SNHLY and CDR2 as FYNNEI. This CDR3 is 14 amino acids long. Deletions cut 7 bases from V and 0 bases from J, with 10 bases between. The CDR3 spells CASNGHSSYNEQFF. Written as DNA, the CDR3 is TGTGCCAGCAATGGACATAGCTCCTACAATGAGCAGTTCTTC.

CDR3 residues: CASSPGVGLFYEQYF. For the CDR3, the DNA is TGTGCCAGCAGCCCAGGGGTGGGACTATTCTACGAGCAGTACTTC. The V call is TRBV5-6, the J call TRBJ2-7; TRBD2 might be the D (7 bases). Trimming left V 4 bases short and J 3 bases short, with 17 bases between. This CDR3 comprises 15 residues. Germline V gene sequence: CDR1 SGHDT, CDR2 YYEEEE.